A single sample gave rise to the 11 T cell receptor beta chains below, sequenced in a study of blood T cell repertoires in COVID-19. Libraries were prepared by immunoSEQ multiplex PCR; TCRdb keeps only in-frame clonotypes and omits some of them. The sample comprises around 370,000 clones, almost 90% of which are singletons, and about 7.3% rests with the top ten. The specimen was peripheral blood. Every receptor here comes from a woman in her seventies with COVID-19, enrolled during active disease.

The chain carries TRBV27 and TRBJ1-2; 7 bases are a match to TRBD1. CDR1 is MNHEY and CDR2 is SMNVEV in the germline V gene (reference sequence). Losses at the gene ends were 6 bases for V and 4 bases for J; bases not matched to a gene: 5. The CDR3 contains 13 residues. Here the CDR3 reads CASRPGGGYGYTF. The CDR3 DNA is TGTGCCAGCAGACCAGGGGGAGGCTATGGCTACACCTTC.

The V call is TRBV19, the J call TRBJ1-2; the D gene is possibly TRBD1 (6 bases). Germline V lookup: CDR1 LNHDA, CDR2 SQIVND (reference sequence). CDR3 size: 15 residues. V dropped 1 base and J dropped 4 bases, with 13 bases sitting between them. The CDR3 loop reads CASSIVRGPVYGYTF. The CDR3 nucleotides read TGTGCCAGTAGTATAGTGCGGGGGCCAGTCTATGGCTACACCTTC.

The chain couples TRBV21-1 to TRBJ1-2; the D call of TRBD1 is as the table states it, not checked on the DNA. TRBV21-1 is recorded as a pseudogene. The length of the CDR3 is 16 residues. Here the CDR3 DNA reads TGTGCCAGCAATCCGGGACAGAGCGTTTTCCTCTATGGCTACACCTTC. Translated, it gives CASNPGQSVFLYGYTF.

Comments on this clone: At one of its ends the junction is not consistent with the germline gene, which may arise from a read error. V and J are TRBV5-6 and TRBJ2-5; 9 bases match TRBD1. The CDR3 is 16 amino acids. Germline V gene data show CDR1 as SGHDT and CDR2 as YYEEEE. The CDR3 reads CASSQWTGVRQEAQYF. CDR3 sequence (DNA): TGTGCCAGCAGCCAATGGACAGGGGTTCGGCAAGAGGCCCAGTACTTC.

J is TRBJ2-3 and V is TRBV27, with 11 positions matching TRBD1. The CDR3 is made up of 15 amino acids. Germline V gene sequence: CDR1 MNHEY, CDR2 SMNVEV (reference sequence). The J segment lost 5 bases and the V segment lost 5 bases, leaving 6 bases of the junction unmatched. The CDR3 reads CASSDGQGAVDTQYF. CDR3 nucleotides: TGTGCCAGCAGTGATGGACAGGGGGCTGTAGATACGCAGTATTTT.

This chain links TRBV2 with TRBJ2-7; TRBD1 agrees at 7 bases. J lost 2 bases, V lost 5 bases, and 0 bases had no gene match. The CDR3 extends over 12 amino acids. The V gene's germline CDR1 is SNHLY and CDR2 FYNNEI. The CDR3 loop is CASSTGAYEQYF. CDR3 nucleotide sequence: TGTGCCAGCAGTACAGGGGCCTACGAGCAGTACTTC.

The CDR3 region is CASSATSGGVYEQFF. The CDR3 region has the DNA TGCGCCAGCAGCGCGACTAGCGGGGGGGTATATGAGCAGTTCTTC. The chain has TRBV5-1 and TRBJ2-1, with 14 bases lining up with TRBD2. This CDR3 comprises 15 residues. The germline CDR1 and CDR2 sequences are SGHRS and YFSETQ. Losses at the gene ends were 4 bases for V and 8 bases for J; bases not matched to a gene: 5. The full variable domain, rest sourced from reference TRBV5-1 and TRBJ2-1, is KAGVTQTPRYLIKTRGQQVTLSCSPISGHRSVSWYQQTPGQGLQFLFEYFSETQRNKGNFPGRFSGRQFSNSRSEMNVSTLELGDSALYLCASSATSGGVYEQFFGPGTRLTVL.

The chain joins TRBV30 to TRBJ1-4, with D perhaps matching TRBD1 (6 bases). CDR3 length: 15 amino acids. Germline loops: CDR1 GTSNPN, CDR2 SVGIG (reference sequence). The germline V and J ends were trimmed by 4 bases and 7 bases, with 19 bases remaining between them. CDR3 nucleotide sequence: TGTGCCTGGAACAACCCAGACAGGTCCCTTGAAAAACTGTTTTTT. Protein: CAWNNPDRSLEKLFF.

This chain joins TRBV2 and TRBJ2-4; 8 nucleotides match TRBD1. The CDR3 totals 15 residues. Germline V CDR1 and CDR2: SNHLY, FYNNEI. V shed 4 bases, J shed 0 bases, and the junction held 2 bases outside the gene matches. CDR3 region: CASSGQGIAKNIQYF. CDR3 nucleotides: TGTGCCAGCAGTGGACAGGGGATAGCCAAAAACATTCAGTACTTC.

The V gene is TRBV6-5, the J gene TRBJ1-1; the D is unclear. The CDR3 has 13 residues. From germline, CDR1 is MNHEY and CDR2 SVGAGI. V lost 7 bases and J lost 4, with 13 bases in between. In DNA, the CDR3 is TGTGCCAGCATCCGAGTTGGGAGCACTGAAGCTTTCTTT. Translated: CASIRVGSTEAFF.

The chain recombines TRBV28 with TRBJ2-3, with 8 nucleotides matching TRBD1. Germline V gene data show CDR1 as MDHEN and CDR2 as SYDVKM. The CDR3 is 14 amino acids. Trimming took 8 bases from V and 2 from J; bases not matched to a gene: 6. Here the CDR3 reads CASEGQGLTDTQYF. As DNA, the CDR3 is TGTGCCAGCGAAGGACAGGGACTCACAGATACGCAGTATTTT. The full variable domain, in which reference TRBV28 and TRBJ2-3 provide the parts outside the CDR3, is DVKVTQSSRYLVKRTGEKVFLECVQDMDHENMFWYRQDPGLGLRLIYFSYDVKMKEKGDIPEGYSVSREKKERFSLILESASTNQTSMYLCASEGQGLTDTQYFGPGTRLTVL.